Listed below are T cell receptor beta chains from one sample, sequenced in a study of OX40 agonist ivuxolimab in advanced cancers. Clones were read by immunoSEQ multiplex PCR, and TCRdb kept only the in-frame ones, dropping some. The sample lists about 58,000 clones, 75% to 90% seen once, with 0.75% in the top ten. Sequenced here: CD4+ or CD8+ T cells sorted from blood, sampled in a trial of the OX40 agonist ivuxolimab. The origin of the receptors is an adult with an advanced solid tumor such as melanoma, head and neck, liver or kidney cancer. CDR3s include the opening cysteine and the closing phenylalanine or tryptophan. A D gene is named only where the DNA matches it firmly. The size entry is marked missing in some rows and otherwise reads once, few, many or a size class.

clone size,J gene,D gene,V gene,CDR3 DNA,CDR3 protein
-,TRBJ2-7,-,TRBV11-2,TGTGCCAGCAGCTTTGACAGGGACTTCTACGAGCAGTACTTC,CASSFDRDFYEQYF
-,TRBJ2-2,-,TRBV5-6,TGTGCCAGCAGTAGGGGTGAAGGAACGGGCGGGGAGCTGTTTTTT,CASSRGEGTGGELFF
-,TRBJ2-5,-,TRBV11-3,TGTGCCAGCCGAGGGGCGGAGGAGGGGGAGACCCAGTACTTC,CASRGAEEGETQYF
-,TRBJ2-5,-,TRBV19,TGTGCCAGTAGCGAGGGGCGACAAGAGACCCAGTACTTC,CASSEGRQETQYF
-,TRBJ2-7,-,TRBV5-4,TGTGCCAGCAGCTTGTTCCTGTCCTACGAGCAGTACTTC,CASSLFLSYEQYF
-,TRBJ1-6,-,TRBV9,TGTGCCAGCACCCTAGACAGCTCCTATAATTCACCCCTCCACTTT,CASTLDSSYNSPLHF
-,TRBJ1-5,TRBD1,TRBV12-5,TGTGCTAGTGTTGTGGACAGGGTGAACGATCAGCCCCAGCATTTT,CASVVDRVNDQPQHF
few,TRBJ1-1,-,TRBV15,TGTGCCACCAGCAGTAAACCCTCCAGGTCTGTGAACACTGAAGCTTTCTTT,CATSSKPSRSVNTEAFF
-,TRBJ2-4,TRBD2,TRBV5-8,TGTGCCAGCAGCTTTGTCGGACTAGCGGGGGGGCCCAGAAACATTCAGTACTTC,CASSFVGLAGGPRNIQYF
-,TRBJ2-5,-,TRBV6-6,TGTGCCAATTCTTTAGCCGGGGAGACCCAGTACTTC,CANSLAGETQYF
-,TRBJ1-1,TRBD1,TRBV5-6,TGTGCCAGCAGAGGTGGGACAGGGGGCCTCTGGGGGAACACTGAAGCTTTCTTT,CASRGGTGGLWGNTEAFF
-,TRBJ1-5,-,TRBV7-2,TGTGCCAGCAGCATACAGGGAAATAGCAATCAGCCCCAGCATTTT,CASSIQGNSNQPQHF
-,TRBJ1-4,-,TRBV19,TGTGCCAGTAGTGCCCGGCGGGGAGCGTATAATGAAAAACTGTTTTTT,CASSARRGAYNEKLFF
-,TRBJ1-2,TRBD1,TRBV10-1,TGCGCCAGCAGTGAGGAGGGGGCGCGCGGCGGCTACACCTTC,CASSEEGARGGYTF
-,TRBJ2-5,TRBD2,TRBV11-3,TGTGCCAGCAGCGGGACTAGCGGGGGCCTCGGGACCCAGTACTTC,CASSGTSGGLGTQYF
once,TRBJ1-5,-,TRBV19,TGTGCCAGTAGTATATATATAAATCAGCCCCAGCATTTT,CASSIYINQPQHF
-,TRBJ2-7,-,TRBV21-1,TGTGCCAGCAGCAAAGTGAAGCAAATCCTTTACCTTTACGAGCAGTACTTC,CASSKVKQILYLYEQYF
-,TRBJ2-5,TRBD2,TRBV19,TGTGCCAGTAGTATCGTTAGCGGGGGAGGGAGGGAGACCCAGTACTTC,CASSIVSGGGRETQYF
-,TRBJ2-7,-,TRBV10-3,TGTGCCATCAGTGAGTCCGGCCGCTCCTACGAGCAGTACTTC,CAISESGRSYEQYF
-,TRBJ1-1,-,TRBV6-5,TGTGCCAGCAGTTACTCAGGGGAAGGCATGAACACTGAAGCTTTCTTT,CASSYSGEGMNTEAFF
-,TRBJ2-5,TRBD2,TRBV14,TGTGCCAGCAGCCAAGGGTGGACTAGCGGGGTGGAGACCCAGTACTTC,CASSQGWTSGVETQYF
-,TRBJ2-5,-,TRBV5-1,TGCGCCAGCAGCTTGACAGGACTACAAGAGACCCAGTACTTC,CASSLTGLQETQYF
-,TRBJ2-5,TRBD2,TRBV7-3,TGTGCCAGCAGCCCGGGGACTAGCGGGGGGCCGGGTGAGACCCAGTACTTC,CASSPGTSGGPGETQYF
-,TRBJ2-3,-,TRBV5-1,TGCGCCAGCAGCTTGCGGCCTCCCACAGATACGCAGTATTTT,CASSLRPPTDTQYF
-,TRBJ1-2,-,TRBV18,TGTGCCAGCTCACCGACAGGAGGAGAGGGAGGCTACACCTTC,CASSPTGGEGGYTF
-,TRBJ2-7,TRBD2,TRBV7-2,TGTGCCAGCAGCCCTATAGCGGGGGTTACCTACGAGCAGTACTTC,CASSPIAGVTYEQYF
once,TRBJ2-1,TRBD2,TRBV7-3,TGTGCCAGCAGCTTATCTCGGGGGGGGAACCCTGAGCAGTTCTTC,CASSLSRGGNPEQFF
few,TRBJ2-7,TRBD2,TRBV9,TGTGCCAGCAGCGTTAGTACGGGAACCGGTGGGACTAGTTTCTACGAGCAGTACTTC,CASSVSTGTGGTSFYEQYF
-,TRBJ2-5,TRBD2,TRBV19,TGTGCCAGTAGTACCAGACTAGCGGGGTTCGTTGAGACCCAGTACTTC,CASSTRLAGFVETQYF